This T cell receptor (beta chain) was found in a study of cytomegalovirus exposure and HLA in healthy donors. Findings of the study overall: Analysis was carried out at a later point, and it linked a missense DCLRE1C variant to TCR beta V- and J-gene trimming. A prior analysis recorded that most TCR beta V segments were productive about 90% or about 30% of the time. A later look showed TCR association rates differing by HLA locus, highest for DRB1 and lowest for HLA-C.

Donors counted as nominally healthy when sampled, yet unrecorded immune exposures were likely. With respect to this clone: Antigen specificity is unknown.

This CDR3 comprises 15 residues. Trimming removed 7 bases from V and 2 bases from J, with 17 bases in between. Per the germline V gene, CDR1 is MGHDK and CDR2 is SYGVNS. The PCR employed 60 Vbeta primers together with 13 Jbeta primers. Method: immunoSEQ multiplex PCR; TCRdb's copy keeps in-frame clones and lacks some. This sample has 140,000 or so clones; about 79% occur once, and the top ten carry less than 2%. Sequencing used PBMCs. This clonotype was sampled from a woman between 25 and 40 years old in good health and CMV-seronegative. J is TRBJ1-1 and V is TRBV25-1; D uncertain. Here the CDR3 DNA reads TGTGCCAGCAACTCATTGGGAGGAATTAACACTGAAGCTTTCTTT. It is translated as CASNSLGGINTEAFF.